The 18 T cell receptor beta chains given below trace back to one sample, sequenced in a study of blood T cell repertoires in COVID-19. Generated by immunoSEQ multiplex PCR, the TCRdb table keeps only in-frame clones and is missing some. The sample records around 200,000 clones, about 87% being singletons. Sequencing used peripheral blood. The receptor set was obtained from a young woman who had recovered from COVID-19.

The V call is TRBV6-5, the J call TRBJ2-5; D is possibly TRBD2 (6 bases). The CDR3 loop spans 14 amino acids. Trimming cost V 3 bases and J 5 bases, with 13 bases left between them. The germline gives CDR1 MNHEY, CDR2 SVGAGI. The CDR3 nucleotides are TGTGCCAGCAGTTATTCGATTAGCGGCGAGACCCAGTACTTC. It translates to CASSYSISGETQYF.

The chain couples TRBV4-1 to TRBJ2-2; TRBD2 aligns across 14 bases. Germline lookup yields CDR1 MGHRA and CDR2 YSYEKL. Germline trimming cut 4 bases from V and 5 bases from J; bases unmatched to any gene: 3. CDR3 length: 16 residues. CDR3 region: CASSRRTSGGTGELFF. The CDR3 DNA is TGCGCCAGCAGCCGCCGGACTAGCGGGGGGACCGGGGAGCTGTTTTTT.

The chain joins TRBV5-1 to TRBJ1-6, with D unclear. Trimming took off 5 bases at V and 7 bases at J, with 7 bases between the two ends. CDR1 is SGHRS and CDR2 is YFSETQ in the germline V gene. This CDR3 region has 12 residues. The CDR3 spells CASRAENSPLHF. CDR3 bases: TGCGCCAGCAGGGCGGAGAATTCACCCCTCCACTTT.

This clone was observed a few times. The CDR3 sequence: CASSQGQGFGREKLFF. The CDR3 DNA is TGCGCCAGCAGCCAAGGACAGGGATTCGGGCGCGAAAAACTGTTTTTT. The rearrangement links TRBV4-1 to TRBJ1-4; TRBD1 aligns across 7 bases. Germline V gives CDR1 MGHRA, CDR2 YSYEKL. The CDR3 length is 16 residues. With 1 base clipped from V and 8 bases from J, the junction kept 10 bases outside the gene matches.

The chain combines TRBV3-1 (or the pseudogene TRBV3-2) with TRBJ2-1; TRBD2 aligns across 9 bases. Germline CDR1 reads LGHDT; CDR2 reads YNNKEL (reference sequence). J lost 10 bases, V lost 6 bases, and 7 bases had no gene match. CDR3 size: 13 residues. The CDR3 coding sequence is TGTGCCAGCAGTCCTAGCGGGGTCGGGGAGCAGTTCTTC. Translated, it gives CASSPSGVGEQFF.

This clone was counted ten times or more. This chain uses TRBV6-4 with TRBJ1-1; D may be TRBD1 (6 bases). Trimming left V 6 bases short and J 8 bases short, with 16 bases between. The CDR3 has 13 residues. CDR1 is MRHNA and CDR2 is SNTAGT in the germline V gene. CDR3 sequence reads: CASSYEVGTEAFF. The CDR3 nucleotides are TGTGCCAGCAGCTATGAGGTGGGGACAGAAGCTTTCTTT.

The CDR3 spells CASSQGRGIQPQHF. CDR3 DNA sequence: TGTGCCAGCAGCCAAGGACGGGGGATACAGCCCCAGCATTTT. The V call is TRBV3-1 (or the pseudogene TRBV3-2), the J call TRBJ1-5; D is perhaps TRBD1 (5 bases). The CDR3 length is 14 residues. V dropped 1 base and J dropped 7 bases, with 11 bases sitting between them. In germline, CDR1 is LGHDT, CDR2 YNNKEL (reference sequence).

This chain uses TRBV7-2 with TRBJ2-1, with unresolved D. Per the germline V gene, CDR1 is SGHTA and CDR2 is FQGNSA. This CDR3 contains 16 residues. The V end was cut by 2 bases, the J end by 4 bases, with 15 bases between. The CDR3 spells CASSLSLRGRYNEQFF. The CDR3 DNA follows: TGTGCCAGCAGCTTATCTCTACGAGGAAGGTACAATGAGCAGTTCTTC. Complete variable domain (other parts from reference TRBV7-2 and TRBJ2-1): GAGVSQSPSNKVTEKGKDVELRCDPISGHTALYWYRQSLGQGLEFLIYFQGNSAPDKSGLPSDRFSAERTGGSVSTLTIQRTQQEDSAVYLCASSLSLRGRYNEQFFGPGTRLTVL.

The chain links TRBV11-2 to TRBJ2-5; D gene unclear. Germline CDR1 reads SGHAT; CDR2 reads FQNNGV. V lost 1 base and J lost 4, with 10 bases in between. This CDR3 comprises 14 residues. CDR3 residues: CASSLGLTGETQYF. In DNA, the CDR3 is TGTGCCAGCAGCTTAGGTCTGACGGGAGAGACCCAGTACTTC.

V and J are TRBV7-3 and TRBJ2-1; D possibly corresponds to TRBD2 (6 bases). V was shortened by 0 bases and J by 10 bases, with 16 bases between the two germline ends. This CDR3 is 15 amino acids long. The germline V gene has CDR1 SGHTA and CDR2 FQGTGA. This CDR3 is CASSLTSGEGREQFF. The CDR3 DNA reads as TGTGCCAGCAGCTTAACTAGCGGTGAAGGGAGAGAGCAGTTCTTC.

CDR3 sequence (DNA): TGTGCCAGCAGCCAAGATAGCGGGGTTTTAGAGACCCAGTACTTC. Amino acid sequence: CASSQDSGVLETQYF. The rearrangement links TRBV3-1 (or the pseudogene TRBV3-2) to TRBJ2-5; 8 positions agree with TRBD2. Germline V CDR1 and CDR2: LGHDT, YNNKEL (reference sequence). The CDR3 has 15 amino acids. The V segment lost 0 bases and the J segment 4 bases; nucleotides outside the gene matches: 4.

V is TRBV3-1 (or the pseudogene TRBV3-2) and J is TRBJ1-1; D is unclear. Trimming pared 0 bases from V and 8 bases from J, leaving 7 bases between. The CDR3 contains 12 residues. CDR1 and CDR2 from the germline V gene are LGHDT and YNNKEL (reference sequence). The CDR3 spells CASSQDVREAFF. DNA of the CDR3: TGTGCCAGCAGCCAAGATGTCAGGGAAGCTTTCTTT.

The DNA for the CDR3 is TGCGCCAGCAGCCTCAGTGGGGGCCCCTTAAGCAATCAGCCCCAGCATTTT. Translating gives CASSLSGGPLSNQPQHF. The chain uses TRBV4-1 and TRBJ1-5, with D tentatively TRBD1 (6 bases). The germline V and J ends were trimmed by 4 bases and 1 base, with 17 bases remaining between them. This CDR3 has 17 residues. Germline V gene data show CDR1 as MGHRA and CDR2 as YSYEKL.

This clone was observed a few times. The rearrangement links TRBV7-9 to TRBJ2-5, with a tentative D call TRBD2 (5 bases). The ends were cut back, 1 base at V and 4 bases at J, with 10 bases in the middle. The CDR3 runs to 14 residues. Germline V gene lookup returns CDR1 SEHNR and CDR2 FQNEAQ (reference sequence). The CDR3 is CASSLGLNRETQYF. CDR3 DNA: TGTGCCAGCAGCTTAGGACTAAACCGAGAGACCCAGTACTTC.

This sequence joins TRBV5-1 and TRBJ2-7; TRBD2 matches at 11 bases. The CDR3 contains 15 residues. The germline V gene has CDR1 SGHRS and CDR2 YFSETQ. The V and J ends lost 2 bases and 2 bases, in that order; junction bases with no gene match: 3. CDR3 amino acids: CASSFLAGGTYEQYF. CDR3 nucleotides: TGCGCCAGCAGCTTTCTAGCGGGGGGCACCTACGAGCAGTACTTC.

V is TRBV9 and J is TRBJ2-1; tentatively, D is TRBD1 (5 bases). This CDR3 is built from 13 residues. CDR1 is SGDLS and CDR2 is YYNGEE in the germline V gene. The ends were cut back, 3 bases at V and 7 bases at J, with 11 bases in the middle. This chain's CDR3 is CASSDRPGNEQFF. The CDR3 DNA follows: TGTGCCAGCAGCGACAGGCCTGGGAATGAGCAGTTCTTC.

The CDR3 region has the DNA TGTGCCAGCAGCCAAGTGGGCATAAGTACGCAAGAGACCCAGTACTTC. It specifies CASSQVGISTQETQYF. The rearrangement joins TRBV3-1 (or the pseudogene TRBV3-2) to TRBJ2-5, with D hard to call. Germline loops: CDR1 LGHDT, CDR2 YNNKEL (reference sequence). The CDR3 contains 16 residues. Trimming took off 1 base at V and 2 bases at J, with 14 bases between the two ends.

The J gene is TRBJ2-3, the V gene TRBV1; the D call of TRBD2 is as the table states it, not checked on the DNA. TRBV1 is reported as a pseudogene. CDR3 length: 13 amino acids. The CDR3 loop reads CTSSQYEGDTQYF. The CDR3 bases are TGCACCAGCAGCCAATACGAGGGAGATACGCAGTATTTT.